This T cell receptor beta chain was sequenced during a study of T cells after yellow fever vaccination. Broader study findings: The CD4 compartment and the CD8 compartment contained a small share of clonotypes in common. It was a weaker secondary response, yet one that peaked faster, at day 5 versus 15.

A few counts support this clonotype. Its antigen is unidentified. Production of TCR cDNA was by 5'RACE template switching, which also added a universal primer site and UMIs. In TCRdb, the 5' RACE reads were re-called with MiXCR into one record per CDR3 protein. Altogether 300,000 or so distinct CDR3 sequences are present, 8.5% to 10% being singletons, with the ten largest covering about 3%. Germline V gene sequence: CDR1 MGHRA, CDR2 YSYEKL. Trimming at V came to 1 base and at J to 14 bases, leaving 13 bases not matched to a gene. CDR3 length: 15 residues. The specimen was CD4+ T cells sorted from PBMCs, collected 5 days after the yellow fever booster vaccination. The chain carries TRBV4-1 and TRBJ2-3, with 9 bases identical to TRBD1. This TCR was recovered from a man younger than 35 who received the YFV17D yellow fever vaccine. As DNA, the CDR3 is TGCGCCAGCAGCCAAGTTGGACAGGGGCCCAGAGGGAGGTATTTT. Translated: CASSQVGQGPRGRYF.